This is a list of T cell receptor beta chains from one sample in a study of T-cell memory formation after mild COVID-19. TCRdb passed the 5' RACE reads through MiXCR, listing each CDR3 protein once. The sample gives 110,000 or so distinct CDR3 sequences, 22% of which show up once; roughly two fifths is in the top ten. Sequenced material: PBMCs or a T cell subset sorted from them (not recorded which). These receptors were obtained from a man between 18 and 35 years old who had mild COVID-19 (a few samples of this study predate the infection). Cell type and time point are not known. Each CDR3 is given with its conserved first and last residue. A D gene is named only where the DNA matches it firmly. For some rows the clone size is stated as once, few or many, or as a class when expanded; others skip it.

d_call: TRBD1; clone_size: -; v_call: TRBV28; j_call: TRBJ2-5; cdr3_nt: TGTGCCAGCAGTCTCTGGACAGGGGGCGGTGGAGAGACCCAGTACTTC; cdr3_aa: CASSLWTGGGGETQYF
d_call: TRBD1; clone_size: few; v_call: TRBV7-9; j_call: TRBJ1-2; cdr3_nt: TGTGCCAGCAGCTCCAGACAGGGGCAAGCTAACTATGGCTACACCTTC; cdr3_aa: CASSSRQGQANYGYTF
d_call: -; clone_size: -; v_call: TRBV6-2/TRBV6-3; j_call: TRBJ2-1; cdr3_nt: TGTGCCAGCAGTTACACCAATGAGCAGTTCTTC; cdr3_aa: CASSYTNEQFF
d_call: -; clone_size: -; v_call: TRBV5-6; j_call: TRBJ2-3; cdr3_nt: TGTGCCAGCAGCTTGGGGGGTACGATAATCACAGATACGCAGTATTTT; cdr3_aa: CASSLGGTIITDTQYF
d_call: TRBD1; clone_size: -; v_call: TRBV14; j_call: TRBJ2-1; cdr3_nt: TGTGCCAGCAGCCGTCGGGGACCCGGGACAGTTTACAATGAGCAGTTCTTC; cdr3_aa: CASSRRGPGTVYNEQFF
d_call: -; clone_size: few; v_call: TRBV11-2; j_call: TRBJ1-1; cdr3_nt: TGTGCCAGCAGAACAAACACGGGACAAAAGAACACTGAAGCTTTCTTT; cdr3_aa: CASRTNTGQKNTEAFF
d_call: -; clone_size: -; v_call: TRBV4-1; j_call: TRBJ1-1; cdr3_nt: TGCGCCAGCAGCCAAGATCTATGGGACCTGGGGGGCGAAGCTTTCTTT; cdr3_aa: CASSQDLWDLGGEAFF
d_call: -; clone_size: many; v_call: TRBV6-4; j_call: TRBJ2-6; cdr3_nt: TGTGCCAGCAGTGACCGCGAGGGGGCCAACGTCCTGACTTTC; cdr3_aa: CASSDREGANVLTF
d_call: TRBD1; clone_size: -; v_call: TRBV4-2; j_call: TRBJ2-1; cdr3_nt: TGTGCCAGCAGGGCGACAGGGGGCGATGAGCAGTTCTTC; cdr3_aa: CASRATGGDEQFF
d_call: -; clone_size: few; v_call: TRBV15; j_call: TRBJ1-6; cdr3_nt: TGTGCCACCAGCAGAGAGGCATTCTCCTATAATTCACCCCTCCACTTT; cdr3_aa: CATSREAFSYNSPLHF
d_call: -; clone_size: many; v_call: TRBV9; j_call: TRBJ2-7; cdr3_nt: TGTGCCAGCAGCTATACAGGTAACGAGCAGTACTTC; cdr3_aa: CASSYTGNEQYF
d_call: -; clone_size: -; v_call: TRBV4-1; j_call: TRBJ1-1; cdr3_nt: TGCGCCAGCAGCCACCAGGGAGCGAACACTGAAGCTTTCTTT; cdr3_aa: CASSHQGANTEAFF
d_call: -; clone_size: -; v_call: TRBV20-1; j_call: TRBJ2-2; cdr3_nt: TGCAGTGCTAGAGCGGGGAACACCGGGGAGCTGTTTTTT; cdr3_aa: CSARAGNTGELFF
d_call: -; clone_size: -; v_call: TRBV6-5; j_call: TRBJ2-7; cdr3_nt: TGTGCCAGCAGTTACTCGGCACTGCCCTCCTACGAGCAGTACTTC; cdr3_aa: CASSYSALPSYEQYF
d_call: TRBD1; clone_size: many; v_call: TRBV4-3; j_call: TRBJ1-6; cdr3_nt: TGCGCCAGCAGTTCCGGGACAGGGTATCCACCCCTCCACTTT; cdr3_aa: CASSSGTGYPPLHF
d_call: -; clone_size: few; v_call: TRBV11-3; j_call: TRBJ2-1; cdr3_nt: TGTGCCAGCAGCTTAGGTATTGCGGGGATTATCGATGAGCAGTTCTTC; cdr3_aa: CASSLGIAGIIDEQFF
d_call: -; clone_size: -; v_call: TRBV7-8; j_call: TRBJ2-1; cdr3_nt: TGTGCCAGCAGCTTAGGAAACGGGGAGCAGTTCTTC; cdr3_aa: CASSLGNGEQFF
d_call: TRBD1; clone_size: -; v_call: TRBV2; j_call: TRBJ2-1; cdr3_nt: TGTGCCAGCAGTGACATTTGGACAGGGGGCCGAAATGAGCAGTTCTTC; cdr3_aa: CASSDIWTGGRNEQFF
d_call: -; clone_size: -; v_call: TRBV28; j_call: TRBJ2-3; cdr3_nt: TGTGCCAGCACCCCATGGAAGTCTGGCACAGATACGCAGTATTTT; cdr3_aa: CASTPWKSGTDTQYF
d_call: -; clone_size: -; v_call: TRBV13; j_call: TRBJ2-1; cdr3_nt: TGTGCCAGCAGCTGGGGCCGAAACAATGAGCAGTTCTTC; cdr3_aa: CASSWGRNNEQFF
d_call: -; clone_size: many; v_call: TRBV5-1; j_call: TRBJ2-1; cdr3_nt: TGCGCCAGCAGGTTCCCGGGGTTTTTTGAGCAGTTCTTC; cdr3_aa: CASRFPGFFEQFF
d_call: TRBD2; clone_size: few; v_call: TRBV18; j_call: TRBJ2-1; cdr3_nt: TGTGCCAGCTCACACCGGACTAGCGGCTACTCCTACAATGAGCAGTTCTTC; cdr3_aa: CASSHRTSGYSYNEQFF
d_call: -; clone_size: few; v_call: TRBV27; j_call: TRBJ2-2; cdr3_nt: TGTGCCAGCAAAGAGGCCGGGGAGCTGTTTTTT; cdr3_aa: CASKEAGELFF
d_call: -; clone_size: -; v_call: TRBV7-3; j_call: TRBJ1-5; cdr3_nt: TGTGCCAGCAGCCTCGGCGGGGATCATAGCAATCAGCCCCAGCATTTT; cdr3_aa: CASSLGGDHSNQPQHF
d_call: TRBD2; clone_size: -; v_call: TRBV27; j_call: TRBJ2-3; cdr3_nt: TGTGCCAGCAGTTTAGTTCCGGGGGGGCGGAGCGATACGCAGTATTTT; cdr3_aa: CASSLVPGGRSDTQYF
d_call: TRBD1; clone_size: few; v_call: TRBV11-2; j_call: TRBJ2-7; cdr3_nt: TGTGCCAGCAGCCTGCAGACAGGGACGCACTACGAGCAGTACTTC; cdr3_aa: CASSLQTGTHYEQYF
d_call: -; clone_size: few; v_call: TRBV7-6; j_call: TRBJ2-5; cdr3_nt: TGTGCCAGCAGCCGGACAGAGGGATTGGGCCAAGAGACCCAGTACTTC; cdr3_aa: CASSRTEGLGQETQYF
d_call: -; clone_size: -; v_call: TRBV7-9; j_call: TRBJ1-6; cdr3_nt: TGTGCCAGCAGCGGTGATAATTCACCCCTCCACTTT; cdr3_aa: CASSGDNSPLHF
d_call: -; clone_size: -; v_call: TRBV7-8; j_call: TRBJ1-5; cdr3_nt: TGTGCCAGCAGCTCTGCCCTTCGGGACGGATATAGCAATCAGCCCCAGCATTTT; cdr3_aa: CASSSALRDGYSNQPQHF
d_call: -; clone_size: -; v_call: TRBV7-9; j_call: TRBJ1-3; cdr3_nt: TGTGCCAGCAGCTTAGGATTGGGGGGGGCGCCTGGAAACACCATATATTTT; cdr3_aa: CASSLGLGGAPGNTIYF
d_call: TRBD1; clone_size: -; v_call: TRBV16; j_call: TRBJ1-5; cdr3_nt: TGTGCCAGCAGCTTAGACAGGGACCACGGAAATCAGCCCCAGCATTTT; cdr3_aa: CASSLDRDHGNQPQHF
d_call: TRBD2; clone_size: few; v_call: TRBV7-8; j_call: TRBJ2-5; cdr3_nt: TGTGCCAGCAGCCGAGCGGGACGGGAGACCCAGTACTTC; cdr3_aa: CASSRAGRETQYF
d_call: -; clone_size: -; v_call: TRBV9; j_call: TRBJ1-6; cdr3_nt: TGTGCCAGCAGCGTAGAAGGGTCTCCCCTCCACTTT; cdr3_aa: CASSVEGSPLHF
d_call: -; clone_size: few; v_call: TRBV4-3; j_call: TRBJ2-7; cdr3_nt: TGCGCCAGCAGGCCCCAGTACTTC; cdr3_aa: CASRPQYF
d_call: -; clone_size: few; v_call: TRBV4-3; j_call: TRBJ2-3; cdr3_nt: TGCGCCAGCAGCCAGTGGCGGGGCCAACATTATACGCAGTATTTT; cdr3_aa: CASSQWRGQHYTQYF
d_call: TRBD1; clone_size: few; v_call: TRBV7-9; j_call: TRBJ2-1; cdr3_nt: TGTGCCAGCAGCGATACAGGGGACGCCAGGCATTTCACCAATGAGCAGTTCTTC; cdr3_aa: CASSDTGDARHFTNEQFF
d_call: -; clone_size: -; v_call: TRBV7-9; j_call: TRBJ2-5; cdr3_nt: TGTGCCAGCAGCTTCGAGACCCAAGAGACCCAGTACTTC; cdr3_aa: CASSFETQETQYF
d_call: -; clone_size: few; v_call: TRBV6-2/TRBV6-3; j_call: TRBJ2-2; cdr3_nt: TGTGCCAGCGAACGAGCACAGGAATACACCGGGGAGCTGTTTTTT; cdr3_aa: CASERAQEYTGELFF
d_call: TRBD1; clone_size: few; v_call: TRBV6-2/TRBV6-3; j_call: TRBJ2-2; cdr3_nt: TGTGCCAGCAGTTCCAGGGGGCCCGACACCGGGGAGCTGTTTTTT; cdr3_aa: CASSSRGPDTGELFF
d_call: -; clone_size: few; v_call: TRBV6-6; j_call: TRBJ1-5; cdr3_nt: TGTGCCAGCAACGGCTTCGAGCGCCAGGGCAATCAGCCCCAGCATTTT; cdr3_aa: CASNGFERQGNQPQHF
d_call: -; clone_size: -; v_call: TRBV6-2/TRBV6-3; j_call: TRBJ2-7; cdr3_nt: TGTGCCAGCGCCTTCGGGGACTACGAGCAGTACTTC; cdr3_aa: CASAFGDYEQYF
d_call: TRBD2; clone_size: few; v_call: TRBV30; j_call: TRBJ2-2; cdr3_nt: TGTGCCTGGAGTACTAGCGGGGGGGCCAACGGGGAGCTGTTTTTT; cdr3_aa: CAWSTSGGANGELFF
d_call: TRBD2; clone_size: -; v_call: TRBV7-6; j_call: TRBJ2-5; cdr3_nt: TGTGCCAGCAGCTTGCAACTAGCGGGGGGCTCCCGAGAGACCCAGTACTTC; cdr3_aa: CASSLQLAGGSRETQYF
d_call: -; clone_size: few; v_call: TRBV7-6; j_call: TRBJ1-4; cdr3_nt: TGTGCCAGCAGCAGTTGGGGCCGGGGGGATGAAAAACTGTTTTTT; cdr3_aa: CASSSWGRGDEKLFF
d_call: -; clone_size: many; v_call: TRBV11-2; j_call: TRBJ2-1; cdr3_nt: TGTGCCAGCATCTTTAGTCACGACAGGACCCCTACAACTGATGAGCAGTTCTTC; cdr3_aa: CASIFSHDRTPTTDEQFF
d_call: TRBD2; clone_size: -; v_call: TRBV6-2/TRBV6-3; j_call: TRBJ2-5; cdr3_nt: TGTGCCAGCAGTTACTCGATCGCTAGCGGGGGAGAGACCCAGTACTTC; cdr3_aa: CASSYSIASGGETQYF
d_call: TRBD2; clone_size: few; v_call: TRBV7-6; j_call: TRBJ2-3; cdr3_nt: TGTGCCAGCAGCTTTTTCGGGGGGGCCCGGGATACGCAGTATTTT; cdr3_aa: CASSFFGGARDTQYF
d_call: -; clone_size: few; v_call: TRBV29-1; j_call: TRBJ1-1; cdr3_nt: TGCAGCGTCAGGGTGAACACTGAAGCTTTCTTT; cdr3_aa: CSVRVNTEAFF
d_call: TRBD1; clone_size: few; v_call: TRBV27; j_call: TRBJ2-1; cdr3_nt: TGTGCCAGCAGCCGACTCGGACAGGGCTCCTACAATGAGCAGTTCTTC; cdr3_aa: CASSRLGQGSYNEQFF
d_call: TRBD1; clone_size: -; v_call: TRBV4-2; j_call: TRBJ2-1; cdr3_nt: TGTGCCAGCAGCCAACCGTTCGACAGGGACAATGAGCAGTTCTTC; cdr3_aa: CASSQPFDRDNEQFF
d_call: TRBD1; clone_size: few; v_call: TRBV13; j_call: TRBJ2-1; cdr3_nt: TGTGCCAGCAGCCCGGGGGACAGGGCGAGGAATGAGCAGTTCTTC; cdr3_aa: CASSPGDRARNEQFF
d_call: -; clone_size: -; v_call: TRBV6-1; j_call: TRBJ2-1; cdr3_nt: TGTGCCAGCAGTGGTGGGGCTTACTCCTACAATGAGCAGTTCTTC; cdr3_aa: CASSGGAYSYNEQFF
d_call: -; clone_size: many; v_call: TRBV20-1; j_call: TRBJ1-2; cdr3_nt: TGCAGTGCTAGAGATCCGTTGAGTGGCTATGGCTACACCTTC; cdr3_aa: CSARDPLSGYGYTF
d_call: -; clone_size: few; v_call: TRBV4-2; j_call: TRBJ1-5; cdr3_nt: TGTGCCAGCAGCCGAGAACAGGGTTCGGGCAATCAGCCCCAGCATTTT; cdr3_aa: CASSREQGSGNQPQHF
d_call: -; clone_size: -; v_call: TRBV2; j_call: TRBJ2-1; cdr3_nt: TGTGCCAGCAACGGTCGCGGTGGCTACAATGAACAGTTCTTC; cdr3_aa: CASNGRGGYNEQFF
d_call: -; clone_size: -; v_call: TRBV6-2/TRBV6-3; j_call: TRBJ2-7; cdr3_nt: TGTGCCAGCAGTTACGCGGGGGCATACTACGAGCAGTACTTC; cdr3_aa: CASSYAGAYYEQYF
d_call: -; clone_size: -; v_call: TRBV5-1; j_call: TRBJ2-1; cdr3_nt: TGCGCCAGCAGCTTGGGAGGGGACACCAGGGTCCCCTACAATGAGCAGTTCTTC; cdr3_aa: CASSLGGDTRVPYNEQFF
d_call: -; clone_size: -; v_call: TRBV13; j_call: TRBJ2-1; cdr3_nt: TGTGCCAGCAGCTTAGGGGGGCGCCCCCTATTCAATGAGCAGTTCTTC; cdr3_aa: CASSLGGRPLFNEQFF
d_call: -; clone_size: few; v_call: TRBV5-1; j_call: TRBJ2-5; cdr3_nt: TGCGCCAGCAGCTCTAAATACAACCGGGACTCAAGGCGGACCCAGTACTTC; cdr3_aa: CASSSKYNRDSRRTQYF
d_call: TRBD1; clone_size: -; v_call: TRBV7-2; j_call: TRBJ2-5; cdr3_nt: TGTGCCAGCAGCAGGACAGGGGGTATCGAGACCCAGTACTTC; cdr3_aa: CASSRTGGIETQYF